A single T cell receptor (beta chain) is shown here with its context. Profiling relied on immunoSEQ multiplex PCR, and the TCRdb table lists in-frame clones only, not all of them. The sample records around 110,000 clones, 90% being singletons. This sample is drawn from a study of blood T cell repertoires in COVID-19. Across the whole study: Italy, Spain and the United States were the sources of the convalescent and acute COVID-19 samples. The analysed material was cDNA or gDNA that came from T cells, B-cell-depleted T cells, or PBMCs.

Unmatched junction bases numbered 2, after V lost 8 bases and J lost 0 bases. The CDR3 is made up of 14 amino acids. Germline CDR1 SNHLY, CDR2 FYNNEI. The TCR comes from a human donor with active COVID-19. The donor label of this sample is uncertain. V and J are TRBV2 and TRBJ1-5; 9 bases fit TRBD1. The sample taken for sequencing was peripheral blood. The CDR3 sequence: CASGTGYSNQPQHF. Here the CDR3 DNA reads TGTGCCAGCGGGACAGGGTATAGCAATCAGCCCCAGCATTTT.